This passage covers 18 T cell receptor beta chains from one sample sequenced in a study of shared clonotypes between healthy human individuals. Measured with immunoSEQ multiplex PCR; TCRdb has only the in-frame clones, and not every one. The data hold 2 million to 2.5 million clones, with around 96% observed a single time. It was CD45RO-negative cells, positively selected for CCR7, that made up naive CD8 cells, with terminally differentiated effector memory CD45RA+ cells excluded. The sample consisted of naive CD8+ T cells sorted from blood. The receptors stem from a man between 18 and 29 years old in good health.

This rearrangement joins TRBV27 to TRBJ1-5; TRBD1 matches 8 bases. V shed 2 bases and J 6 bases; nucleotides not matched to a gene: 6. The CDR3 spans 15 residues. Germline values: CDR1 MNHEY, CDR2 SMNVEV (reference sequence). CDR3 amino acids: CASSLQDRVGQPQHF. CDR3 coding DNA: TGTGCCAGCAGTTTACAGGACAGGGTCGGTCAGCCCCAGCATTTT.

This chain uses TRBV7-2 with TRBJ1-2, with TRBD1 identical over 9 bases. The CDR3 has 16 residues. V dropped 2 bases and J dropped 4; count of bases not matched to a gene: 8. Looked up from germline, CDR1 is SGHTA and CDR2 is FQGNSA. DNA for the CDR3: TGTGCCAGCAGCTTATCAGGGACAGGGAGAATCTATGGCTACACCTTC. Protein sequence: CASSLSGTGRIYGYTF.

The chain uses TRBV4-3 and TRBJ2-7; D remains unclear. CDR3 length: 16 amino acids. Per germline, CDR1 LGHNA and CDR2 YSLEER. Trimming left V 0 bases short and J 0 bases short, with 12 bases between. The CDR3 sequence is CASSQDPGGFSYEQYF. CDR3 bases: TGCGCCAGCAGCCAAGATCCAGGCGGATTCTCCTACGAGCAGTACTTC.

CDR3 amino acids: CASSLTSGTEQYF. The CDR3 nucleotides are TGTGCCAGCAGCCTCACGTCCGGGACCGAGCAGTACTTC. J is TRBJ2-7 and V is TRBV5-4; the D gene could be TRBD1 or TRBD2 (5 bases each). This CDR3 contains 13 residues. Germline CDR1 reads SGHNT; CDR2 reads YYREEE (reference sequence). V dropped 4 bases and J dropped 6 bases, with 14 bases sitting between them.

CDR3 loop: CASSPQVGTGGESWDTIYF. In DNA form, the CDR3 reads TGTGCCAGCAGCCCACAGGTTGGGACAGGGGGCGAGTCATGGGACACCATATATTTT. V is TRBV5-6 and J is TRBJ1-3; 12 bases fit TRBD1. CDR1 is SGHDT, CDR2 YYEEEE, per germline. The V segment lost 4 bases and the J segment 8 bases; nucleotides outside the gene matches: 19. This CDR3 has 19 amino acids.

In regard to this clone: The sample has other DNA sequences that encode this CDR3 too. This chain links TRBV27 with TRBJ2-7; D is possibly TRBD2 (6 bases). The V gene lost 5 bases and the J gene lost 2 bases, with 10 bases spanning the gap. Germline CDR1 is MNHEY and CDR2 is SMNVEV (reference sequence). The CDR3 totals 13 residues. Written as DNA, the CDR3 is TGTGCCAGCAGTGGAGGGAACCCCTACGAGCAGTACTTC. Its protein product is CASSGGNPYEQYF.

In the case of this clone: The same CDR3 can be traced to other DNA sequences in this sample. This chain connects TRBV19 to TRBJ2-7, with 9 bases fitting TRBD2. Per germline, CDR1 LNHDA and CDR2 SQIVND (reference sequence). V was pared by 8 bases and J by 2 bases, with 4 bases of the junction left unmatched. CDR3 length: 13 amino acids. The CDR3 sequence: CASSAGGTYEQYF. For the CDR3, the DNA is TGTGCCAGTTCAGCGGGAGGTACCTACGAGCAGTACTTC.

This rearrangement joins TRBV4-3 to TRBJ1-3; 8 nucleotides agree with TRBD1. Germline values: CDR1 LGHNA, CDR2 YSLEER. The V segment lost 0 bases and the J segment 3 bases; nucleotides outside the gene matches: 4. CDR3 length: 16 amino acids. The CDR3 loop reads CASSQDVRGLGNTIYF. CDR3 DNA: TGCGCCAGCAGCCAAGATGTCAGGGGGCTTGGAAACACCATATATTTT.

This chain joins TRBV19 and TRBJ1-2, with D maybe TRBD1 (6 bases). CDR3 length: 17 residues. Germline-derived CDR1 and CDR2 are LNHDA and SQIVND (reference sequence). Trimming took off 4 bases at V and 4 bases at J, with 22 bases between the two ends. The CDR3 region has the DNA TGTGCCAGTAGTACGGAACGGGACAACCTCTACATCTATGGCTACACCTTC. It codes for CASSTERDNLYIYGYTF.

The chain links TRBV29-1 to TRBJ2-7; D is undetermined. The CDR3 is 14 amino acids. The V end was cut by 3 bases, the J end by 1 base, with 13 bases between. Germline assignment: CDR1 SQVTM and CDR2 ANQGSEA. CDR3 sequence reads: CSVEWVGLSYEQYF. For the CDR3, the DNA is TGCAGCGTTGAGTGGGTCGGTTTGTCCTACGAGCAGTACTTC.

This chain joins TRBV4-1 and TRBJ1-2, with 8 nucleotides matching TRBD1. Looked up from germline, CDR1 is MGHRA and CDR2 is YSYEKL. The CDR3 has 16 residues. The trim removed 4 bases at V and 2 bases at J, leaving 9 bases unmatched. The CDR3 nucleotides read TGCGCCAGCAGCCCTAGGACAGGGAACCTCAACTATGGCTACACCTTC. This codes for CASSPRTGNLNYGYTF.

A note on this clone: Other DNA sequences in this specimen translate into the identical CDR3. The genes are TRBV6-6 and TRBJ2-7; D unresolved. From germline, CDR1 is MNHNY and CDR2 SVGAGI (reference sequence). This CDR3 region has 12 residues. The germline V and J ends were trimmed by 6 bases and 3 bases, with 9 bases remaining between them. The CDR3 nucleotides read TGTGCCAGCAGCCCAAATCTCTACGAGCAGTACTTC. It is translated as CASSPNLYEQYF.

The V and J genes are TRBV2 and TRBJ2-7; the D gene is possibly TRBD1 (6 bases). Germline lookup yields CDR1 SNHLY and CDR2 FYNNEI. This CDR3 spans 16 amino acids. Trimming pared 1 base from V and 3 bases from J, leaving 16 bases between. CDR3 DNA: TGTGCCAGCAGTGAAGGTTGGACAGCGGCGGGCTACGAGCAGTACTTC. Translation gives CASSEGWTAAGYEQYF.

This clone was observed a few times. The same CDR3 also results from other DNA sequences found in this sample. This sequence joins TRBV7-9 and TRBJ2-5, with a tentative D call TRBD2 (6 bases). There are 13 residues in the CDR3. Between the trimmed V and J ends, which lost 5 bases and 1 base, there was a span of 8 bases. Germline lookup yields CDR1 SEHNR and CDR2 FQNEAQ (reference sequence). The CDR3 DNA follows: TGTGCCAGCAGCCGGGACTTCCAAGAGACCCAGTACTTC. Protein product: CASSRDFQETQYF.

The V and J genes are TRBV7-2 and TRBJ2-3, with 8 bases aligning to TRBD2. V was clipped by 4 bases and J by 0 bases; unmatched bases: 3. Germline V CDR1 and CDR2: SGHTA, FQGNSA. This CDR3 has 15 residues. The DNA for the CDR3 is TGTGCCAGCAGCTGGGGGACTAGGAGCACAGATACGCAGTATTTT. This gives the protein CASSWGTRSTDTQYF.

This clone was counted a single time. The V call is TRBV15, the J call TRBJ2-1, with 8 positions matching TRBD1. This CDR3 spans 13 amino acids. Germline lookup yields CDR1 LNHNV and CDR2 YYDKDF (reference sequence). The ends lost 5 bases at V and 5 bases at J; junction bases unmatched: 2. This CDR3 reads CATSPGQDNEQFF. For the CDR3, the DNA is TGTGCCACCAGCCCGGGACAGGACAATGAGCAGTTCTTC. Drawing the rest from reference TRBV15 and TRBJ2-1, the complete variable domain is DAMVIQNPRYQVTQFGKPVTLSCSQTLNHNVMYWYQQKSSQAPKLLFHYYDKDFNNEADTPDNFQSRRPNTSFCFLDIRSPGLGDTAMYLCATSPGQDNEQFFGPGTRLTVL.

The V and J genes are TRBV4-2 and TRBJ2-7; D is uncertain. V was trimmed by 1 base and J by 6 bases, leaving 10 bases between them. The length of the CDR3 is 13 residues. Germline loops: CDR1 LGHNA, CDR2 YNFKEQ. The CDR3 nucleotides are TGTGCCAGCAGCCAAGGGGTTGGGCGCGAGCAGTACTTC. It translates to CASSQGVGREQYF.

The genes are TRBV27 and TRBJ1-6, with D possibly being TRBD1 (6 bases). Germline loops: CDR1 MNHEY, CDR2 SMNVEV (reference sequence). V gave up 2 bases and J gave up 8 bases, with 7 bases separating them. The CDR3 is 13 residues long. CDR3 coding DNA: TGTGCCAGCAGTTTAGGGGGCTATTCACCCCTCCACTTT. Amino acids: CASSLGGYSPLHF.